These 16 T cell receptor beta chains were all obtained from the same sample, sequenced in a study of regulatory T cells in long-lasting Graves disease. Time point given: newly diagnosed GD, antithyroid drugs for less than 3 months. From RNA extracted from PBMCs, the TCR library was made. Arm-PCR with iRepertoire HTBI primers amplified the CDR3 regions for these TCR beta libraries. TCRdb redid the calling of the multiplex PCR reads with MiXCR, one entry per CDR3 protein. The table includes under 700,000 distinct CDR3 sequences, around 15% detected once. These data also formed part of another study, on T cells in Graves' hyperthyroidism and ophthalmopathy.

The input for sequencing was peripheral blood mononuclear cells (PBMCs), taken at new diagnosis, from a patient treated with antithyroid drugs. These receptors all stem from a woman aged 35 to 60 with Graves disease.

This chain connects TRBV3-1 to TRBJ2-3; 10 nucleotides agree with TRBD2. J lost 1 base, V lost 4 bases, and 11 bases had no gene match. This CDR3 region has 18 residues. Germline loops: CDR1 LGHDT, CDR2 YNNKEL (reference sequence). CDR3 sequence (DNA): TGTGCCAGCAGCCCCTATTTGACTAGCGGGTTCCGCACAGATACGCAGTATTTT. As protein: CASSPYLTSGFRTDTQYF.

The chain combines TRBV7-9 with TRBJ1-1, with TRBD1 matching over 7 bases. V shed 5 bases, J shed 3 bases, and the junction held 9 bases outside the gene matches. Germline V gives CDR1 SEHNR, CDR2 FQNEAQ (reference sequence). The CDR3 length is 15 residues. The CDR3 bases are TGTGCCAGCAGCCCTAGGAGGGGGCCGGACACTGAAGCTTTCTTT. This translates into CASSPRRGPDTEAFF.

The CDR3 DNA sequence: TGCGCCAGCAGCTTGGGAACTAGCCCTAACACCGGGGAGCTGTTTTTT. Protein: CASSLGTSPNTGELFF. This chain links TRBV5-1 with TRBJ2-2; weak D call: TRBD2 (6 bases). V lost 0 bases to trimming and J lost 2 bases, with 11 bases between them. Germline V gene data show CDR1 as SGHRS and CDR2 as YFSETQ. This CDR3 contains 16 residues.

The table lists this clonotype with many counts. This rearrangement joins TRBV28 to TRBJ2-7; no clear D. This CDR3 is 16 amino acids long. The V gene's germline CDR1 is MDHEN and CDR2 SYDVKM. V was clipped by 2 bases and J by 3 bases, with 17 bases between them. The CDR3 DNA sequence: TGTGCCAGCAGTTTAAACCCCGTCGAGAATCTCTACGAGCAGTACTTC. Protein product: CASSLNPVENLYEQYF.

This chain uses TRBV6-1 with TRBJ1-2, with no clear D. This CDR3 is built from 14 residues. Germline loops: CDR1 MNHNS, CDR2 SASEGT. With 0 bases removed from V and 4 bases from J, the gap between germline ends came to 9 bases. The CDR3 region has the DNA TGTGCCAGCAGTGAAGCTGCGGCAGTCTATGGCTACACCTTC. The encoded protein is CASSEAAAVYGYTF.

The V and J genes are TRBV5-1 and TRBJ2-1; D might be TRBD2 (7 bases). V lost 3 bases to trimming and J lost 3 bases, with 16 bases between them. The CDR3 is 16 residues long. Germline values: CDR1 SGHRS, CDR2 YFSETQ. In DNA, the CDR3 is TGCGCCAGCAGCTCGCTGGGCGGGGGCCTCTACAATGAGCAGTTCTTC. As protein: CASSSLGGGLYNEQFF.

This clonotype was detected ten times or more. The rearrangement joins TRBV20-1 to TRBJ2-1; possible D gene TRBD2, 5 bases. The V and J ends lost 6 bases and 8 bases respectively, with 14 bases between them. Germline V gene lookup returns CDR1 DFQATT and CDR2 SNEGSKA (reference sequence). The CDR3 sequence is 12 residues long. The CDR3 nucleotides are TGCAGTGCCAATCGGGCCGGGGATGAGCAGTTCTTC. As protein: CSANRAGDEQFF.

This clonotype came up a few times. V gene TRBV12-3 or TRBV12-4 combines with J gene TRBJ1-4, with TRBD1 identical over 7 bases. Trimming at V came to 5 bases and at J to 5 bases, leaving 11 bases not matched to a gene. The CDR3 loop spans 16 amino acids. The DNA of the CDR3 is TGTGCCAGCAGTCCGGAGGAGGGGGCCTTCAATGAAAAACTGTTTTTT. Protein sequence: CASSPEEGAFNEKLFF.

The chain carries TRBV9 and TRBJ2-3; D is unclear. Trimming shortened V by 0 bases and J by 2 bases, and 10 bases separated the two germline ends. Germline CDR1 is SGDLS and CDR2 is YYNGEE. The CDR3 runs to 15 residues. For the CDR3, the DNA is TGTGCCAGCAGCGTAGAGCCTACCCTCACAGATACGCAGTATTTT. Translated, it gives CASSVEPTLTDTQYF.

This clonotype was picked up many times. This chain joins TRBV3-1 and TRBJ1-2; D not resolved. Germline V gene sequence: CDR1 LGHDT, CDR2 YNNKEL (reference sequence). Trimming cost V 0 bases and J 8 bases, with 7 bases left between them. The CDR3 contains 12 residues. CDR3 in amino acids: CASSQEFWGYTF. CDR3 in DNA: TGTGCCAGCAGCCAAGAGTTTTGGGGCTACACCTTC. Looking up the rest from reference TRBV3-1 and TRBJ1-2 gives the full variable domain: DTAVSQTPKYLVTQMGNDKSIKCEQNLGHDTMYWYKQDSKKFLKIMFSYNNKELIINETVPNRFSPKSPDKAHLNLHINSLELGDSAVYFCASSQEFWGYTFGSGTRLTVV.

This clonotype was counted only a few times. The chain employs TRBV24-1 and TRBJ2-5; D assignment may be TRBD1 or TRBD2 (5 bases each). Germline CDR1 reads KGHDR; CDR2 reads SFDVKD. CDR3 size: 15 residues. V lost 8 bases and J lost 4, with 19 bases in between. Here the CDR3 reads CATKGPAERGETQYF. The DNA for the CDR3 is TGTGCCACCAAAGGCCCAGCGGAAAGGGGAGAGACCCAGTACTTC.

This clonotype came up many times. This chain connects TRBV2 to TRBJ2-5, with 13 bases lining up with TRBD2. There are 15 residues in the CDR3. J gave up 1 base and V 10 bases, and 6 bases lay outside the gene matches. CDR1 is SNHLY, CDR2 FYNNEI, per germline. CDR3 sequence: CAIGLAGALQETQYF. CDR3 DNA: TGTGCCATCGGACTAGCGGGGGCCCTCCAAGAGACCCAGTACTTC.

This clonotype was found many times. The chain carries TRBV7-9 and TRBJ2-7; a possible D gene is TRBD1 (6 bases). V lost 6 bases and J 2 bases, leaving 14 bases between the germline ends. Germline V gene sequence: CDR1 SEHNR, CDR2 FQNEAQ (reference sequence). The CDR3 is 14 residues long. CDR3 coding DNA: TGTGCCAGCAGTCCAAAACAGGGACCCTACGAGCAGTACTTC. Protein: CASSPKQGPYEQYF.

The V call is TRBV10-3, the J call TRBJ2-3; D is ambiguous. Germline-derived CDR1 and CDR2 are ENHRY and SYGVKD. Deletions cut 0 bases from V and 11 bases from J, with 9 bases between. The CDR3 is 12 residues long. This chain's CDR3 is CAISESGPGQYF. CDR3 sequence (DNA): TGTGCCATCAGTGAGTCCGGGCCGGGGCAGTATTTT.

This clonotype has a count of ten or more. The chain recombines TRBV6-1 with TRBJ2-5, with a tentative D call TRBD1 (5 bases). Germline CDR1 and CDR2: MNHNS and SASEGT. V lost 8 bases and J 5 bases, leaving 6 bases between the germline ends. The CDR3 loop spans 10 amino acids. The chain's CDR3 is CASGAETQYF. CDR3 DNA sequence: TGTGCCAGCGGGGCGGAGACCCAGTACTTC.

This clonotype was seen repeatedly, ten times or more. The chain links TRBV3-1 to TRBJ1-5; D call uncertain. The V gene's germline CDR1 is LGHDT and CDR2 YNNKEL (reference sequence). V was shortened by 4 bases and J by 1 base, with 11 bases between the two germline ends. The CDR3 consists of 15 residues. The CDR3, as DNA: TGTGCCAGCAGCCCCACCCTTTCGAGCAATCAGCCCCAGCATTTT. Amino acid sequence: CASSPTLSSNQPQHF. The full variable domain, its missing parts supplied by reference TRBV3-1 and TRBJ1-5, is DTAVSQTPKYLVTQMGNDKSIKCEQNLGHDTMYWYKQDSKKFLKIMFSYNNKELIINETVPNRFSPKSPDKAHLNLHINSLELGDSAVYFCASSPTLSSNQPQHFGDGTRLSIL.